A selection of T cell receptor beta chains follows, all from one sample in a study of regulatory T cells in long-lasting Graves disease. TCRdb called the multiplex PCR reads again in MiXCR, with one record for every CDR3 protein. The data contain about half a million distinct CDR3 sequences, around 12% of them singletons. The sample also formed part of further work on T cells in Graves' hyperthyroidism and ophthalmopathy.

The sample in question was peripheral blood mononuclear cells (PBMCs), obtained at new diagnosis, from a patient treated with antithyroid drugs. These receptors were collected from a woman between 25 and 40 years old with Graves disease. Each CDR3 is given with its conserved first and last residue. A D gene is named only where the DNA matches it firmly. Clone size, where shown, is once, few, many, or a class for clones that have expanded.

size	V	D	J	CDR3	DNA
many	TRBV12-3/TRBV12-4	TRBD1	TRBJ1-1	CASSFPFTSGQVFMNTEAFF	TGTGCCAGCAGTTTTCCCTTCACGTCCGGACAGGTCTTCATGAACACTGAAGCTTTCTTT
NA	TRBV16	NA	TRBJ2-1	CGSSQKWGTYNEQFF	TGTGGCAGCAGCCAAAAGTGGGGTACCTACAATGAGCAGTTCTTC
NA	TRBV7-9	NA	TRBJ2-2	CASRPRTTGELFF	TGTGCCAGCCGACCCCGGACTACCGGGGAGCTGTTTTTT
NA	TRBV6-1	NA	TRBJ2-7	CASSTLGATYEQYF	TGTGCCAGCAGTACCCTCGGGGCAACTTACGAGCAGTACTTC
NA	TRBV28	NA	TRBJ1-2	CAPSPRPKGGNYGYTF	TGTGCCCCATCTCCCAGACCTAAGGGGGGGAACTATGGCTACACCTTC
few	TRBV4-2	TRBD2	TRBJ2-3	CASSQGKGTSGTHTQYF	TGTGCCAGCAGCCAAGGGAAAGGGACTAGCGGGACGCATACGCAGTATTTT
few	TRBV7-9	NA	TRBJ1-6	CASSFTNSPLHF	TGTGCCAGCAGCTTTACGAATTCACCCCTCCACTTT
few	TRBV20-1	NA	TRBJ1-5	CSARFSNQPQHF	TGCAGTGCTAGGTTTAGCAATCAGCCCCAGCATTTT
few	TRBV10-3	TRBD1	TRBJ1-2	CAITPGQGARGYTF	TGTGCCATCACCCCCGGACAGGGGGCGCGGGGCTACACCTTC
many	TRBV2	TRBD2	TRBJ2-1	CASSWTSANYNEQFF	TGTGCCAGCAGTTGGACTAGCGCAAACTACAATGAGCAGTTCTTC
many	TRBV19	TRBD2	TRBJ2-7	CASSMGLAGIYEQYF	TGTGCCAGTAGTATGGGACTAGCGGGAATCTACGAGCAGTACTTC
large	TRBV6-1	NA	TRBJ1-1	CASNRQTEKNTEAFF	TGTGCCAGCAATCGTCAGACAGAGAAGAACACTGAAGCTTTCTTT
few	TRBV19	TRBD2	TRBJ2-1	CASSIYGLAGGSSYNEQFF	TGTGCCAGTAGTATATACGGGCTAGCGGGAGGGAGCTCCTACAATGAGCAGTTCTTC
many	TRBV27	NA	TRBJ2-5	CASSQVGIETQYF	TGTGCCAGCAGCCAAGTGGGTATAGAGACCCAGTACTTC